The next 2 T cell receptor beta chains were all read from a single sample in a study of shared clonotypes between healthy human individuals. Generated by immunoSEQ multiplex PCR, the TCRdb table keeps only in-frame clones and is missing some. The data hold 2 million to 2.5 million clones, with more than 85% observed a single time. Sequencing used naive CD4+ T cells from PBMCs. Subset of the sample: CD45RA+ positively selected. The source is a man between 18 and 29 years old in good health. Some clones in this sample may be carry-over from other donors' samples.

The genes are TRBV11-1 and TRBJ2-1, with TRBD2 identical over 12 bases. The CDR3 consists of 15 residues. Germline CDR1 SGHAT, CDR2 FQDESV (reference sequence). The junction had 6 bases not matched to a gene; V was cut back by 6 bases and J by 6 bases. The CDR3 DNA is TGTGCCAGCAGGCCGGGACTAGCGGGTCCCAATGAGCAGTTCTTC. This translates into CASRPGLAGPNEQFF.

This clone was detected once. Here the CDR3 reads CASNPRVGETQYF. For the CDR3, the DNA is TGTGCCAGTAACCCTAGGGTCGGAGAGACCCAGTACTTC. The chain is built from TRBV19 and TRBJ2-5; D unresolved. V was shortened by 7 bases and J by 4 bases, with 13 bases between the two germline ends. This CDR3 has 13 residues. CDR1 is LNHDA and CDR2 is SQIVND in the germline V gene (reference sequence).